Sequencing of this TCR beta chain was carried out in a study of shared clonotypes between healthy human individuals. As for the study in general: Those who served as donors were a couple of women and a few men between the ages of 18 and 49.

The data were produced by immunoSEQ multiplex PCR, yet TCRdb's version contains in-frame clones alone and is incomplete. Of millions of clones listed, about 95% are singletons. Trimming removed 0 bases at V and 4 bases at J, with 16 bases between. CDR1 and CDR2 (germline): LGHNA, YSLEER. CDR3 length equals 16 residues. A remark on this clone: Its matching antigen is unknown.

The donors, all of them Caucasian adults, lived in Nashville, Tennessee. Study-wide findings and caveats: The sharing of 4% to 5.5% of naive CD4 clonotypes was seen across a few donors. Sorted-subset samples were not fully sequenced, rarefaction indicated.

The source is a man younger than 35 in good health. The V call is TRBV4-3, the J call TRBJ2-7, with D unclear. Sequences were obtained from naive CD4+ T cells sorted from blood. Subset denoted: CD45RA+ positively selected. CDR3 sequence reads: CASSQDQWAGEYEQYF. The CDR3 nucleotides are TGCGCCAGCAGCCAAGACCAATGGGCAGGAGAATACGAGCAGTACTTC.